This entry is about one T cell receptor beta chain. With 60 Vbeta and 13 Jbeta primers, the PCR was carried out. Repertoires were generated with immunoSEQ multiplex PCR, while TCRdb's copy carries only in-frame clones and drops some. There are around 140,000 clones in the sample, with under 2% held by the top ten. The sample originates from a study of cytomegalovirus exposure and HLA in healthy donors. Sequenced input: PBMCs. This clonotype was obtained from a woman between 50 and 59 years old in good health and CMV-seronegative.

The CDR3 region has the DNA TGTGCCAGCAGAGTCGTCAGGGACAGGGACTATGGCTACACCTTC. Translation gives CASRVVRDRDYGYTF. This chain links TRBV2 with TRBJ1-2, with TRBD1 identical over 9 bases. The CDR3 covers 15 residues. CDR1 and CDR2 from the germline V gene are SNHLY and FYNNEI. V was pared by 6 bases and J by 3 bases, with 8 bases of the junction left unmatched.